The entry below gives a single T cell receptor beta chain sequence along with its context. The record originates from a study of blood T cell repertoires in COVID-19. The authors' processing: Quantification of nucleated cells was approximated via reference gene primer amplification. Some clones are missing from TCRdb's copy, which holds only in-frame ones; the method was immunoSEQ multiplex PCR. That table gives V, J and clone size, and the DNA gave D and trimming. The data hold 72,000 or so clones, with around 83% observed a single time. This sequence originates from a woman at least 80 years old with active or convalescent COVID-19. The sample taken for sequencing was peripheral blood.

The CDR3: CASSEAGLADNEQFF. CDR3 in DNA: TGTGCCAGCAGCGAAGCGGGACTAGCGGACAATGAGCAGTTCTTC. The chain recombines TRBV11-1 with TRBJ2-1; 11 bases match TRBD2. The CDR3 consists of 15 residues. V trimming: 5 bases; J trimming: 5 bases; junction bases outside the gene matches: 5. Germline V CDR1 and CDR2: SGHAT, FQDESV (reference sequence).